A single sample gave rise to the 26 T cell receptor beta chains below, sequenced in a study of CD8+CD57+ T cells in acquired aplastic anemia. Both TCR beta VDJ combination and CDR3 sequence profiling were carried out. Genomic DNA was the template for this profiling. Using its own MiXCR run on the reads, TCRdb lists one record per CDR3 protein. The sample has about 190,000 distinct CDR3 sequences; nearly 50% are singletons. CD8+CD57+ cell expansion, shown by flow cytometry, had occurred in the patients selected for sequencing. The sequencing sample was made of sorted CD4+, CD8+, or CD8+CD57+ T cells (not recorded which) from PBMCs. The receptor set was obtained from a human donor with aplastic anemia.

This clonotype occurred many times. The chain links TRBV6-2 or TRBV6-3 to TRBJ1-1; TRBD1 might be the D (5 bases). The CDR3 consists of 13 residues. The ends were cut back, 2 bases at V and 8 bases at J, with 12 bases in the middle. Per germline, CDR1 MNHEY and CDR2 SVGEGT. The CDR3 sequence is CASSYRTPPEAFF. In nucleotides, the CDR3 is TGTGCCAGCAGTTACCGGACACCACCCGAAGCTTTCTTT.

As for this clonotype: A much larger clone differs by one base, so this may be a read error. J is TRBJ1-3 and V is TRBV5-1, with D perhaps matching TRBD1 (5 bases). The CDR3 is 14 residues long. V was shortened by 1 base and J by 4 bases, with 9 bases between the two germline ends. Germline CDR1 and CDR2: SGHRS and YFSETQ. The CDR3 DNA reads as TGCGCCAGCAGCTTGTCAGGGCCGGGAAACACCATATATTTT. It codes for CASSLSGPGNTIYF.

The V and J genes are TRBV19 and TRBJ2-7; 9 bases are shared with TRBD1. Trimming removed 6 bases from V and 3 bases from J; junction bases left unmatched: 3. Germline CDR1 is LNHDA and CDR2 is SQIVND (reference sequence). The CDR3 length is 13 residues. In DNA, the CDR3 is TGTGCCAGTAGGGGACAGGGAATCTACGAGCAGTACTTC. Its protein is CASRGQGIYEQYF.

This clonotype has a count of ten or more. This chain joins TRBV4-1 and TRBJ1-4; possibly TRBD1 for D (5 bases). The CDR3 loop spans 15 amino acids. Trimming pared 0 bases from V and 7 bases from J, leaving 12 bases between. Germline V gene sequence: CDR1 MGHRA, CDR2 YSYEKL. CDR3 residues: CASSQEHGAGEKLFF. DNA of the CDR3: TGCGCCAGCAGCCAAGAGCACGGGGCTGGTGAAAAACTGTTTTTT.

This clonotype was detected only a few times. The chain links TRBV10-3 to TRBJ2-7; 7 positions match TRBD1. This CDR3 is built from 11 residues. Looked up from germline, CDR1 is ENHRY and CDR2 is SYGVKD. With V trimmed by 8 bases and J by 7 bases, 5 bases remained unmatched. DNA of the CDR3: TGTGCCATCGGGACAGTTAAAGAGCAGTACTTC. Translating gives CAIGTVKEQYF.

The chain links TRBV7-3 to TRBJ2-7; the D call may be TRBD1 or TRBD2 (5 bases each). Trimming took off 3 bases at V and 7 bases at J, with 16 bases between the two ends. Germline V gene lookup returns CDR1 SGHTA and CDR2 FQGTGA. CDR3 length: 14 residues. The CDR3 reads CASSLGTANNEQYF. CDR3 in DNA: TGTGCCAGCAGCTTGGGGACGGCTAACAATGAGCAGTACTTC.

The chain links TRBV29-1 to TRBJ1-1; D unresolved. The germline CDR1 and CDR2 sequences are SQVTM and ANQGSEA. Trimming cost V 4 bases and J 1 base, with 13 bases left between them. The CDR3 runs 14 residues. This CDR3 is CSVGLQAQNTEAFF. The CDR3 nucleotides read TGCAGCGTTGGGCTCCAGGCCCAGAACACTGAAGCTTTCTTT.

The rearrangement links TRBV6-1 to TRBJ2-1, with D tentatively TRBD1 or TRBD2 (5 bases each). This CDR3 is built from 16 residues. Trimming took 6 bases from V and 1 from J, leaving 16 bases between them. The germline gives CDR1 MNHNS, CDR2 SASEGT. The chain's CDR3 is CASSLTGTSSYNEQFF. In DNA, the CDR3 is TGTGCCAGCAGCCTTACCGGGACCTCATCCTACAATGAGCAGTTCTTC.

This clonotype was seen more than once but under ten times. It may be a read error: a sequence one base away is much more abundant. The rearrangement joins TRBV20-1 to TRBJ1-2, with a possible D match to TRBD1 (6 bases). The V gene's germline CDR1 is DFQATT and CDR2 SNEGSKA (reference sequence). This CDR3 is 13 amino acids long. The V end was cut by 5 bases, the J end by 4 bases, with 14 bases between. The CDR3 sequence: CSASQQGFYGYTF. CDR3 nucleotides: TGCAGTGCTTCCCAACAGGGATTCTATGGCTACACCTTC.

The V and J genes are TRBV7-9 and TRBJ2-7, with TRBD1 as a possible D gene (6 bases). The CDR3 covers 11 residues. V was cut by 8 bases and J by 6 bases, with 11 bases left in between. CDR1 and CDR2 from the germline V gene are SEHNR and FQNEAQ (reference sequence). CDR3 bases: TGTGCCAGCGGGGGCTTTGGCGAGCAGTACTTC. It codes for CASGGFGEQYF. Complete variable domain (other parts from reference TRBV7-9 and TRBJ2-7): DTGVSQNPRHKITKRGQNVTFRCDPISEHNRLYWYRQTLGQGPEFLTYFQNEAQLEKSRLLSDRFSAERPKGSFSTLEIQRTEQGDSAMYLCASGGFGEQYFGPGTRLTVT.

The chain employs TRBV7-2 and TRBJ1-6; maybe TRBD1 (6 bases). V lost 1 base and J lost 13, with 14 bases in between. Per the germline V gene, CDR1 is SGHTA and CDR2 is FQGNSA. This CDR3 comprises 14 residues. The CDR3 here is CASSLGKTGGPLHF. DNA of the CDR3: TGTGCCAGCAGCTTAGGGAAGACAGGAGGGCCCCTCCACTTT.

This rearrangement joins TRBV7-2 to TRBJ1-5; the match to TRBD1 covers 8 bases. The length of the CDR3 is 15 residues. Germline CDR1 reads SGHTA; CDR2 reads FQGNSA. The trim removed 4 bases at V and 9 bases at J, leaving 11 bases unmatched. The chain's CDR3 is CASSCNSGGLWPQHF. The CDR3 DNA is TGTGCCAGCAGCTGTAATTCAGGGGGCTTATGGCCCCAGCATTTT.

The rearrangement links TRBV2 to TRBJ1-3; no definite D call. V lost 8 bases and J lost 1, with 15 bases in between. Germline values: CDR1 SNHLY, CDR2 FYNNEI. This CDR3 comprises 15 residues. CDR3 amino acids: CASWGSGESGNTIYF. The CDR3 nucleotides are TGTGCCAGCTGGGGTTCTGGAGAATCTGGAAACACCATATATTTT.

The chain uses TRBV14 and TRBJ2-1, with D unresolved. CDR1 is SGHDN, CDR2 FVKESK, per germline. The V and J ends lost 6 bases and 7 bases respectively, with 10 bases between them. This CDR3 is 12 amino acids long. CDR3 loop: CASRGPENEQFF. CDR3 DNA: TGTGCCAGCAGGGGCCCCGAGAATGAGCAGTTCTTC.

This clonotype was detected ten times or more. The CDR3 protein is CASSLNPYTDTQYF. CDR3 nucleotides: TGTGCCAGCAGCTTAAACCCCTACACAGATACGCAGTATTTT. The rearrangement links TRBV7-3 to TRBJ2-3, with unresolved D. V was pared by 1 base and J by 2 bases, with 7 bases between. The CDR3 runs to 14 residues. CDR1 SGHTA and CDR2 FQGTGA come from the germline V gene.

The gene calls are TRBV2 and TRBJ1-2; D gene uncertain. Germline CDR1 is SNHLY and CDR2 is FYNNEI. The CDR3 is 14 residues long. Trimming removed 5 bases from V and 3 bases from J, with 13 bases in between. CDR3 coding DNA: TGTGCCAGCAGTCCCGTGGCATCTGACTATGGCTACACCTTC. Translating gives CASSPVASDYGYTF.

This clonotype has ten or more counts. The chain couples TRBV5-1 to TRBJ2-1; TRBD2 aligns across 11 bases. The germline V gene encodes CDR1 SGHRS and CDR2 YFSETQ. This CDR3 is built from 14 residues. V lost 2 bases, J lost 8 bases, and 3 bases stayed unmatched. CDR3 nucleotides: TGCGCCAGCAGCTTTAGCGGGAGGGCGGATGAGCAGTTCTTC. It encodes CASSFSGRADEQFF.

This clonotype was recorded many times. The chain employs TRBV5-1 and TRBJ2-1, with a tentative D call TRBD2 (6 bases). Trimming stripped 2 bases from V and 4 bases from J, with 16 bases between. Germline CDR1 and CDR2: SGHRS and YFSETQ. The CDR3 covers 16 residues. The CDR3 DNA reads as TGCGCCAGCAGCTTCTCGCTTGGCGGGACTTACAATGAGCAGTTCTTC. This codes for CASSFSLGGTYNEQFF.

V is TRBV19 and J is TRBJ1-2; a possible D gene is TRBD1 (5 bases). This CDR3 is built from 14 residues. Trimming pared 4 bases from V and 7 bases from J, leaving 16 bases between. The V gene's germline CDR1 is LNHDA and CDR2 SQIVND (reference sequence). The CDR3 bases are TGTGCCAGTAGTACCCAGGGCCCTATTGGTGGCTACACCTTC. Its protein product is CASSTQGPIGGYTF. Variable domain in full (rest from reference TRBV19 and TRBJ1-2): DGGITQSPKYLFRKEGQNVTLSCEQNLNHDAMYWYRQDPGQGLRLIYYSQIVNDFQKGDIAEGYSVSREKKESFPLTVTSAQKNPTAFYLCASSTQGPIGGYTFGSGTRLTVV.

V usage is TRBV2 and J usage is TRBJ2-5, with a weak D call TRBD2 (5 bases). Trimming took off 5 bases at V and 7 bases at J, with 14 bases between the two ends. In germline, CDR1 is SNHLY, CDR2 FYNNEI. The CDR3 has 13 residues. CDR3 in DNA: TGTGCCAGCAGTTACACGGCTGGAGGGACCCAGTACTTC. Protein product: CASSYTAGGTQYF. Full variable domain (remainder filled in from reference TRBV2 and TRBJ2-5): EPEVTQTPSHQVTQMGQEVILRCVPISNHLYFYWYRQILGQKVEFLVSFYNNEISEKSEIFDDQFSVERPDGSNFTLKIRSTKLEDSAMYFCASSYTAGGTQYFGPGTRLLVL.

The table lists this clonotype with a few counts. V usage is TRBV6-1 and J usage is TRBJ2-7; the D gene is possibly TRBD2 (6 bases). Per the germline V gene, CDR1 is MNHNS and CDR2 is SASEGT. The V and J ends lost 4 bases and 4 bases respectively, with 26 bases between them. This CDR3 region has 18 residues. CDR3 sequence (DNA): TGTGCCAGCAGTGGCCTGACCTATATACCGACCCGGGGGTACGAGCAGTACTTC. This translates into CASSGLTYIPTRGYEQYF.

The rearrangement links TRBV29-1 to TRBJ2-7, with 9 bases fitting TRBD1. CDR3 length: 12 amino acids. The ends lost 7 bases at V and 5 bases at J; junction bases unmatched: 6. Looked up from germline, CDR1 is SQVTM and CDR2 is ANQGSEA. The DNA for the CDR3 is TGCAGCGGGACAGGGGTTGGGCACGAGCAGTACTTC. Its protein is CSGTGVGHEQYF.

This clonotype was seen ten or more times. The chain couples TRBV19 to TRBJ1-3; no clear D gene. CDR1 is LNHDA and CDR2 is SQIVND in the germline V gene (reference sequence). The CDR3 spans 13 residues. Trimming stripped 3 bases from V and 9 bases from J, with 12 bases between. DNA for the CDR3: TGTGCCAGTAGTATGGTGAGGGATAGCACCATATATTTT. Its protein is CASSMVRDSTIYF.

Concerning this clonotype itself: The CDR3 end shows no conserved phenylalanine or tryptophan, and so a read error is likely. The DNA is left out, because the CDR3 cannot be placed on it with certainty; the CDR3 is given as TCRdb lists it. The chain carries TRBV19 and TRBJ2-5; TRBD1, the table's D call, was not compared with the DNA. The CDR3 extends over 9 residues, inclusive of both ends. The germline gives CDR1 LNHDA, CDR2 SQIVND (reference sequence). The CDR3 here is CASIQGPNT.

V is TRBV20-1 and J is TRBJ2-7; 7 bases are a match to TRBD1. There are 13 residues in the CDR3. V was clipped by 5 bases and J by 7 bases; unmatched bases: 11. CDR1 and CDR2 (germline): DFQATT, SNEGSKA (reference sequence). The CDR3 loop is CSARQGSNREQYF. CDR3 bases: TGCAGTGCTCGACAGGGCTCAAATCGGGAGCAGTACTTC.

The rearrangement links TRBV25-1 to TRBJ1-2, with 7 bases that match TRBD1. The CDR3 totals 14 residues. V was pared by 3 bases and J by 8 bases, with 9 bases of the junction left unmatched. In germline, CDR1 is MGHDK, CDR2 SYGVNS. The CDR3 DNA sequence: TGTGCCAGCAGTGACCAAAACAGGGGAAGAGGCTACACCTTC. As protein: CASSDQNRGRGYTF.